This T cell receptor beta chain originates from a study of metastatic and nonmetastatic thyroid tumors. Study context: Repertoires of blood and of tissue (tumor or nodule) from malignant and benign thyroid patients were compared.

Source study methods: Clinicopathological groups differed in CDR3, with these differences serving to build a distant-metastasis classifier for papillary thyroid cancer. TCRdb re-called clones via MiXCR from the PCR reads. For this entry, the V and J calls and clone size follow TCRdb and not the study's own pipeline. The sample yields approximately 15,000 clones, roughly 33% seen once. This clone was detected ten times or more. The length of the CDR3 is 15 residues. From germline, CDR1 is SGHNT and CDR2 YYREEE (reference sequence). V lost 0 bases and J lost 4, with 11 bases in between. Each patient went into thyroid surgery without having received any treatment.

This clonotype was obtained from a female donor with papillary thyroid cancer or a benign thyroid nodule (not recorded which). Some clones in this sample may be carry-over from other donors' samples. Specimen: tumor tissue. The chain combines TRBV5-4 with TRBJ2-1; D call uncertain. The CDR3 reads CASSLGPAPYNEQFF. The CDR3 DNA reads TGTGCCAGCAGCTTGGGGCCAGCCCCTTACAATGAGCAGTTCTTC. The whole variable domain, remainder taken from reference TRBV5-4 and TRBJ2-1, is ETGVTQSPTHLIKTRGQQVTLRCSSQSGHNTVSWYQQALGQGPQFIFQYYREEENGRGNFPPRFSGLQFPNYSSELNVNALELDDSALYLCASSLGPAPYNEQFFGPGTRLTVL.